This TCR beta chain is drawn from a study of blood T cell repertoires in COVID-19. This clone occurred once. Assay used: immunoSEQ multiplex PCR; TCRdb lists only in-frame clones, some missing. The sample shows approximately 270,000 clones, 88% of them seen only once. The CDR3 loop spans 15 amino acids. Trimming stripped 2 bases from V and 5 bases from J, with 13 bases between. From germline, CDR1 is SGHTA and CDR2 FQGNSA. Sequencing used peripheral blood. This sequence joins TRBV7-2 and TRBJ2-1; weak D call: TRBD2 (6 bases). The clonotype comes from a man aged 80 or over with acute or convalescent COVID-19. The CDR3 here is CASSLRAGRDNEQFF. CDR3 nucleotides: TGTGCCAGCAGCTTAAGGGCGGGACGGGACAATGAGCAGTTCTTC.